The next 22 T cell receptor beta chains were all read from a single sample in a study of human T cells and chemical hapten exposure. As for time point: patch test 1, 2 weeks after DPC sensitization. Treatment reported: therapeutic diphenylcyclopropenone sensitization with weekly scalp DPC. A single record per CDR3 protein comes from TCRdb applying MiXCR to the RACE reads. The sample yields approximately 350,000 distinct CDR3 sequences, 5.5% to 8% seen once. Sequencing used whole blood, obtained in connection with sensitization to the hapten diphenylcyclopropenone (DPC). All receptors come from a woman between 18 and 29 years old with alopecia areata. Some clones in this sample may be carry-over from other donors' samples.

This clonotype has more than one count but fewer than ten. This chain connects TRBV7-3 to TRBJ2-1; the D gene is possibly TRBD2 (6 bases). The CDR3 covers 17 residues. V lost 3 bases to trimming and J lost 3 bases, with 18 bases between them. The germline gives CDR1 SGHTA, CDR2 FQGTGA. This CDR3 reads CASSFGGEPVRYNEQFF. The CDR3 region has the DNA TGTGCCAGCAGCTTCGGCGGGGAACCGGTACGCTACAATGAGCAGTTCTTC. Filled out from reference TRBV7-3 and TRBJ2-1, the complete variable domain reads GAGVSQTPSNKVTEKGKYVELRCDPISGHTALYWYRQSLGQGPEFLIYFQGTGAADDSGLPNDRFFAVRPEGSVSTLKIQRTERGDSAVYLCASSFGGEPVRYNEQFFGPGTRLTVL.

The sample holds a few counts of this clonotype. This chain links TRBV2 with TRBJ1-5; D perhaps matches TRBD1 (6 bases). This CDR3 is 13 amino acids long. V was cut by 9 bases and J by 2 bases, with 11 bases left in between. Germline CDR1 and CDR2: SNHLY and FYNNEI. DNA of the CDR3: TGTGCCAGTCGACAGGAAGGCAATCAGCCCCAGCATTTT. This codes for CASRQEGNQPQHF.

This clonotype was detected a few times. CDR3 in amino acids: CASSPPGASSYNSPLHF. The DNA of the CDR3 is TGTGCCAGCAGTCCCCCGGGGGCGAGCTCCTATAATTCACCCCTCCACTTT. The V and J genes are TRBV27 and TRBJ1-6; D possibly corresponds to TRBD1 (6 bases). The CDR3 has 17 amino acids. The V gene's germline CDR1 is MNHEY and CDR2 SMNVEV (reference sequence). The germline V and J ends were trimmed by 5 bases and 0 bases, with 14 bases remaining between them.

This clonotype has a handful of counts. V and J are TRBV9 and TRBJ1-6; D not certain. Trimming stripped 2 bases from V and 6 bases from J, with 12 bases between. The CDR3 loop spans 15 amino acids. Germline V CDR1 and CDR2: SGDLS, YYNGEE. The CDR3 protein is CASSVRGNSNSPLHF. The CDR3 bases are TGTGCCAGCAGCGTCAGAGGAAACAGTAATTCACCCCTCCACTTT.

This clonotype was seen a handful of times. The chain employs TRBV12-3 or TRBV12-4 and TRBJ2-2; maybe TRBD1 (6 bases). Trimming shortened V by 0 bases and J by 7 bases, and 12 bases separated the two germline ends. This CDR3 is 15 amino acids long. CDR3 loop: CASSLATGSIGELFF. DNA of the CDR3: TGTGCCAGCAGTTTAGCCACAGGGTCGATCGGGGAGCTGTTTTTT.

The rearrangement joins TRBV10-3 to TRBJ1-2; 9 bases agree with TRBD1. This CDR3 region has 14 residues. The germline CDR1 and CDR2 sequences are ENHRY and SYGVKD. Trimming at V came to 6 bases and at J to 1 base, leaving 3 bases not matched to a gene. CDR3 sequence reads: CAISGTGRNYGYTF. CDR3 nucleotide sequence: TGTGCCATCAGCGGGACAGGGCGTAACTATGGCTACACCTTC.

This chain links TRBV11-1 with TRBJ2-2; 9 nucleotides agree with TRBD2. This CDR3 contains 16 residues. Germline loops: CDR1 SGHAT, CDR2 FQDESV (reference sequence). V shed 5 bases, J shed 1 base, and the junction held 5 bases outside the gene matches. CDR3 amino acids: CASSRGGALNTGELFF. CDR3 DNA sequence: TGTGCCAGCAGCCGCGGGGGGGCCTTGAACACCGGGGAGCTGTTTTTT.

This clonotype was seen many times. The rearrangement links TRBV20-1 to TRBJ1-4, with unresolved D. Germline CDR1 reads DFQATT; CDR2 reads SNEGSKA (reference sequence). This CDR3 contains 11 residues. Deletions cut 6 bases from V and 12 bases from J, with 14 bases between. As DNA, the CDR3 is TGCAGTGCCCTAGAGGAGACCGAACTGTTTTTT. Amino acid sequence: CSALEETELFF.

This clonotype was found many times. The genes are TRBV5-1 and TRBJ2-5; D remains ambiguous. CDR1 and CDR2 (germline): SGHRS, YFSETQ. The CDR3 has 14 residues. Trimming stripped 0 bases from V and 3 bases from J, with 9 bases between. CDR3 sequence (DNA): TGCGCCAGCAGCTTGGAAGGCAGAGAAGAGACCCAGTACTTC. It encodes CASSLEGREETQYF.

In this sample, this clonotype turned up many times. The J gene is TRBJ2-6, the V gene TRBV4-1; no firm D call. The V and J ends lost 1 base and 4 bases respectively, with 5 bases between them. Germline CDR1 MGHRA, CDR2 YSYEKL. CDR3 length: 14 residues. For the CDR3, the DNA is TGCGCCAGCAGCCAAGTTCCCGGGGCCAACGTCCTGACTTTC. Amino acid sequence: CASSQVPGANVLTF.

This clonotype showed up many times. The V and J genes are TRBV6-6 and TRBJ1-5, with 7 bases aligning to TRBD1. Losses at the gene ends were 4 bases for V and 0 bases for J; bases not matched to a gene: 3. From germline, CDR1 is MNHNY and CDR2 SVGAGI (reference sequence). This CDR3 comprises 15 residues. The CDR3 region is CASSSGQNSNQPQHF. CDR3 nucleotide sequence: TGTGCCAGCAGTTCGGGACAGAATAGCAATCAGCCCCAGCATTTT.

This clonotype was seen only a few times. The chain links TRBV28 to TRBJ2-7, with 9 bases fitting TRBD2. The CDR3 runs 16 residues. Germline V gene data show CDR1 as MDHEN and CDR2 as SYDVKM. J gave up 0 bases and V 5 bases, and 8 bases lay outside the gene matches. The CDR3 sequence is CASSPQSGRSSYEQYF. CDR3 sequence (DNA): TGTGCCAGCAGTCCCCAGAGCGGGAGGAGCTCCTACGAGCAGTACTTC.

This clonotype was counted between two and nine times. The chain links TRBV13 to TRBJ2-5, with a possible D match to TRBD1 (5 bases). CDR3 length: 15 residues. V was trimmed by 2 bases and J by 1 base, leaving 11 bases between them. Germline CDR1 is PRHDT and CDR2 is FYEKMQ (reference sequence). The CDR3 region is CASSLPSGSQETQYF. In DNA, the CDR3 is TGTGCCAGCAGCTTACCTTCAGGGTCCCAAGAGACCCAGTACTTC.

There are many counts of this clonotype. This chain links TRBV4-2 with TRBJ1-4; D is unclear. The CDR3 runs 16 residues. Trimming took off 0 bases at V and 6 bases at J, with 14 bases between the two ends. Germline-derived CDR1 and CDR2 are LGHNA and YNFKEQ. This CDR3 is CASSQDLASGDEKLFF. For the CDR3, the DNA is TGTGCCAGCAGCCAAGATTTGGCGTCAGGAGATGAAAAACTGTTTTTT.

The genes are TRBV2 and TRBJ2-5, with TRBD2 identical over 14 bases. Germline trimming cut 6 bases from V and 1 base from J; bases unmatched to any gene: 10. The germline gives CDR1 SNHLY, CDR2 FYNNEI. This CDR3 has 18 residues. CDR3 sequence: CASRAPGLAGDPQETQYF. CDR3 bases: TGTGCCAGCAGGGCCCCGGGACTAGCGGGGGACCCCCAAGAGACCCAGTACTTC.

The sample holds many counts of this clonotype. The rearrangement uses TRBV6-6 and TRBJ2-6; D gene unclear. V was clipped by 10 bases and J by 5 bases, with 18 bases between them. Germline-derived CDR1 and CDR2 are MNHNY and SVGAGI (reference sequence). The CDR3 runs 15 residues. The DNA for the CDR3 is TGTGCCACCACGGACGTTGGGCTCCGGGCCAACGTCCTGACTTTC. Residues: CATTDVGLRANVLTF.

A few counts support this clonotype. This rearrangement joins TRBV7-9 to TRBJ2-3, with TRBD2 matching 9 bases. CDR1 and CDR2 from the germline V gene are SEHNR and FQNEAQ (reference sequence). V trimming: 5 bases; J trimming: 0 bases; junction bases outside the gene matches: 3. The CDR3 spans 15 residues. The CDR3 DNA reads as TGTGCCAGCAGCGGGACTAGCCGCAGCACAGATACGCAGTATTTT. Protein: CASSGTSRSTDTQYF.

The chain employs TRBV5-1 and TRBJ1-1; D gene uncertain. The germline V and J ends were trimmed by 5 bases and 0 bases, with 11 bases remaining between them. CDR3 length: 14 amino acids. Germline CDR1 SGHRS, CDR2 YFSETQ. CDR3 nucleotides: TGCGCCAGCAGTTGGGCAGGAATGAACACTGAAGCTTTCTTT. This translates into CASSWAGMNTEAFF. The full variable domain, completed using reference TRBV5-1 and TRBJ1-1, is KAGVTQTPRYLIKTRGQQVTLSCSPISGHRSVSWYQQTPGQGLQFLFEYFSETQRNKGNFPGRFSGRQFSNSRSEMNVSTLELGDSALYLCASSWAGMNTEAFFGQGTRLTVV.

The chain combines TRBV27 with TRBJ1-2; D is unclear. V was clipped by 2 bases and J by 8 bases, with 12 bases between them. The CDR3 is 13 amino acids. Germline V CDR1 and CDR2: MNHEY, SMNVEV (reference sequence). The CDR3, as DNA: TGTGCCAGCAGTTTAAGTTCCAGTCTAGGCTACACCTTC. This encodes CASSLSSSLGYTF.

Only a few counts were recorded for this clonotype. The rearrangement joins TRBV19 to TRBJ2-7; D is undetermined. Deletions cut 5 bases from V and 6 bases from J, with 14 bases between. Germline V gene data show CDR1 as LNHDA and CDR2 as SQIVND (reference sequence). The CDR3 loop spans 13 amino acids. The CDR3 bases are TGTGCCAGTAGTCTCCGGACCATTAGCGAGCAGTACTTC. It yields the protein CASSLRTISEQYF.

This clonotype was observed many times. The chain uses TRBV20-1 and TRBJ2-1; D might be TRBD1 or TRBD2, each matching 5 bases. The CDR3 extends over 12 amino acids. The germline V and J ends were trimmed by 6 bases and 7 bases, with 13 bases remaining between them. The germline V gene encodes CDR1 DFQATT and CDR2 SNEGSKA (reference sequence). CDR3 protein: CSATRGVNEQFF. The DNA for the CDR3 is TGCAGTGCCACGAGGGGTGTTAATGAGCAGTTCTTC.

This clonotype was found a few times. The chain couples TRBV5-1 to TRBJ1-5, with D hard to call. Germline V gene sequence: CDR1 SGHRS, CDR2 YFSETQ. The CDR3 has 18 residues. With 0 bases removed from V and 3 bases from J, the gap between germline ends came to 19 bases. The CDR3 reads CASSLGAGRLMDNQPQHF. The CDR3, as DNA: TGCGCCAGCAGCTTGGGGGCAGGACGGCTTATGGACAATCAGCCCCAGCATTTT.